One and the same sample provided the 30 T cell receptor beta chains below, sequenced in a study of monozygotic twins with inflammatory bowel disease. For each CDR3 protein, TCRdb gives one entry from its re-call of the 5' RACE reads, without DNA. This sample's table reports approximately 400,000 distinct CDR3 sequences. The sequenced material came from blood. The receptors stem from a human donor with ulcerative colitis or Crohn's disease, or a healthy co-twin of an affected twin (not recorded which).

The rearrangement links TRBV5-1 to TRBJ2-4. CDR1 is SGHRS and CDR2 is YFSETQ in the germline V gene. The CDR3 is 17 residues long. CDR3 in amino acids: CASSLSLASGVQNIQYF.

The chain combines TRBV3-1 with TRBJ2-5; TCRdb's D gene call, TRBD2, goes unchecked for lack of DNA. CDR1 and CDR2 (germline): LGHDT, YNNKEL (reference sequence). The CDR3 runs 16 residues. CDR3 loop: CASSHPGLGQQETQYF.

The rearrangement uses TRBV12-3 or TRBV12-4 and TRBJ2-7; TCRdb's D call of TRBD2 is untestable without DNA. The CDR3 is 15 amino acids. The CDR3 reads CASRQGGVDGREQYF.

The chain recombines TRBV29-1 with TRBJ1-1; checking the TCRdb D call of TRBD1 is not possible without DNA. The CDR3 runs 14 residues. CDR1 is SQVTM, CDR2 ANQGSEA, per germline. The CDR3 region is CSVRGGVGHTEAFF.

This sequence joins TRBV5-6 and TRBJ1-1. Germline CDR1 reads SGHDT; CDR2 reads YYEEEE. This CDR3 is 11 amino acids long. CDR3: CASSKGPEAFF.

The rearrangement joins TRBV7-2 to TRBJ1-3. Germline CDR1 is SGHTA and CDR2 is FQGNSA. This CDR3 has 16 amino acids. The CDR3 spells CASSLAAGRSGNTIYF.

V gene TRBV7-9 combines with J gene TRBJ1-4. This CDR3 has 14 amino acids. CDR1 is SEHNR, CDR2 FQNEAQ, per germline (reference sequence). The chain's CDR3 is CASSKSGRSEKLFF.

The chain employs TRBV19 and TRBJ1-6. Germline values: CDR1 LNHDA, CDR2 SQIVND (reference sequence). This CDR3 has 16 amino acids. The CDR3 is CASHGSGGGRDSPLHF. Using reference TRBV19 and TRBJ1-6 for the parts outside the CDR3, the full variable domain is DGGITQSPKYLFRKEGQNVTLSCEQNLNHDAMYWYRQDPGQGLRLIYYSQIVNDFQKGDIAEGYSVSREKKESFPLTVTSAQKNPTAFYLCASHGSGGGRDSPLHFGNGTRLTVT.

The chain carries TRBV7-9 and TRBJ2-7; TCRdb's D gene call, TRBD2, goes unchecked for lack of DNA. This CDR3 comprises 15 residues. Germline-derived CDR1 and CDR2 are SEHNR and FQNEAQ (reference sequence). CDR3 sequence: CASSLMVGLGYEQYF. Complete variable domain (other parts from reference TRBV7-9 and TRBJ2-7): DTGVSQNPRHKITKRGQNVTFRCDPISEHNRLYWYRQTLGQGPEFLTYFQNEAQLEKSRLLSDRFSAERPKGSFSTLEIQRTEQGDSAMYLCASSLMVGLGYEQYFGPGTRLTVT.

The V call is TRBV18, the J call TRBJ2-7; checking the TCRdb D call of TRBD2 is not possible without DNA. Germline V gene sequence: CDR1 KGHSH, CDR2 LQKENI. CDR3 length: 15 residues. CDR3 sequence: CASSPAGRATYEQYF.

The CDR3 loop reads CASSWDSGKALADFHEQYF. This rearrangement joins TRBV6-2 or TRBV6-3 to TRBJ2-7; the TRBD2 assignment by TCRdb is unverifiable without DNA. Germline V gene lookup returns CDR1 MNHEY and CDR2 SVGEGT. The CDR3 sequence is 19 residues long.

The chain has TRBV10-3 and TRBJ2-5; TCRdb designates TRBD1, a call that cannot be tested without DNA. This CDR3 comprises 13 residues. Germline values: CDR1 ENHRY, CDR2 SYGVKD. The CDR3: CAISDRGGETQYF.

CDR3 protein: CSVVGSATNEKLFF. The chain combines TRBV29-1 with TRBJ1-4. CDR3 length: 14 residues. The germline V gene has CDR1 SQVTM and CDR2 ANQGSEA.

The chain recombines TRBV6-5 with TRBJ1-5. The CDR3 spans 16 residues. The V gene's germline CDR1 is MNHEY and CDR2 SVGAGI. This chain's CDR3 is CASSSVSSHSNQPQHF.

The V call is TRBV20-1, the J call TRBJ2-7; TCRdb gives TRBD1 as the D gene, but with no DNA this cannot be confirmed. The CDR3 extends over 12 amino acids. Germline loops: CDR1 DFQATT, CDR2 SNEGSKA (reference sequence). The CDR3 sequence is CSADDRAYEQYF.

V gene TRBV20-1 combines with J gene TRBJ2-3; lacking DNA, the TRBD2 call made by TCRdb goes unchecked. The CDR3 runs 16 residues. Germline V lookup: CDR1 DFQATT, CDR2 SNEGSKA (reference sequence). CDR3 sequence: CSATSGGASWLDTQYF.

V and J are TRBV28 and TRBJ1-5. Germline-derived CDR1 and CDR2 are MDHEN and SYDVKM. CDR3 size: 14 residues. CDR3 sequence reads: CASSLVNSNQPQHF.

V and J are TRBV7-9 and TRBJ2-3. Germline lookup yields CDR1 SEHNR and CDR2 FQNEAQ (reference sequence). This CDR3 is built from 13 residues. The CDR3 spells CASSLDFRHTQYF.

J is TRBJ2-1 and V is TRBV27; no DNA is available, so the TRBD2 call from TCRdb remains unchecked. Germline V gene data show CDR1 as MNHEY and CDR2 as SMNVEV (reference sequence). The CDR3 loop spans 15 amino acids. The CDR3 reads CASSSIGRAGNEQFF.

The CDR3 protein is CASSRGGQGTQYF. The chain uses TRBV7-7 and TRBJ2-5; TCRdb names TRBD2, which stays unverified in the absence of DNA. The CDR3 totals 13 residues. Germline lookup yields CDR1 SSHAT and CDR2 FNYEAQ (reference sequence).

The chain recombines TRBV28 with TRBJ1-2; TCRdb's D call, TRBD1, is unchecked because there is no DNA. Germline values: CDR1 MDHEN, CDR2 SYDVKM. The CDR3 totals 15 residues. The CDR3 loop is CASSSRTGRFYGYTF.

V gene TRBV20-1 combines with J gene TRBJ2-1; the D call from TCRdb, TRBD2, cannot be confirmed without DNA. Germline loops: CDR1 DFQATT, CDR2 SNEGSKA (reference sequence). The CDR3 spans 16 residues. CDR3 in amino acids: CSATLASGLNYNEQFF.

CDR3 sequence: CSARALALADTDTQYF. The rearrangement links TRBV20-1 to TRBJ2-3. This CDR3 has 16 amino acids. Germline CDR1 and CDR2: DFQATT and SNEGSKA (reference sequence).

This chain connects TRBV5-1 to TRBJ1-3; TCRdb's assignment of TRBD1 cannot be checked, as there is no DNA. The germline V gene has CDR1 SGHRS and CDR2 YFSETQ. The CDR3 extends over 15 amino acids. The CDR3 sequence is CASRPDRHSGNTIYF.

V usage is TRBV7-2 and J usage is TRBJ2-7; TCRdb's D call, TRBD1, is unchecked because there is no DNA. The CDR3 totals 15 residues. Germline loops: CDR1 SGHTA, CDR2 FQGNSA. The CDR3 sequence is CASSPMGVSSYEQYF.

The chain couples TRBV30 to TRBJ2-1. Germline V gene sequence: CDR1 GTSNPN, CDR2 SVGIG (reference sequence). This CDR3 comprises 12 residues. The CDR3: CAWSSASNEQFF.

V usage is TRBV5-1 and J usage is TRBJ2-3; TCRdb outputs TRBD1, but without DNA this stays unchecked. CDR3 length: 15 residues. Per the germline V gene, CDR1 is SGHRS and CDR2 is YFSETQ. The CDR3 spells CASSSTGRPTDTQYF.

This chain joins TRBV19 and TRBJ1-5. Looked up from germline, CDR1 is LNHDA and CDR2 is SQIVND (reference sequence). The CDR3 has 15 residues. CDR3 sequence reads: CASSIQTVDVSPQHF.

The V call is TRBV12-3 or TRBV12-4, the J call TRBJ1-2. The CDR3 runs to 14 residues. The CDR3 loop reads CASSPTDGSAGYTF.

The gene calls are TRBV24-1 and TRBJ1-1; TCRdb proposes TRBD1, but this gene call is untestable without DNA. This CDR3 region has 13 residues. Germline V lookup: CDR1 KGHDR, CDR2 SFDVKD. This CDR3 reads CATQGGLGTEAFF.